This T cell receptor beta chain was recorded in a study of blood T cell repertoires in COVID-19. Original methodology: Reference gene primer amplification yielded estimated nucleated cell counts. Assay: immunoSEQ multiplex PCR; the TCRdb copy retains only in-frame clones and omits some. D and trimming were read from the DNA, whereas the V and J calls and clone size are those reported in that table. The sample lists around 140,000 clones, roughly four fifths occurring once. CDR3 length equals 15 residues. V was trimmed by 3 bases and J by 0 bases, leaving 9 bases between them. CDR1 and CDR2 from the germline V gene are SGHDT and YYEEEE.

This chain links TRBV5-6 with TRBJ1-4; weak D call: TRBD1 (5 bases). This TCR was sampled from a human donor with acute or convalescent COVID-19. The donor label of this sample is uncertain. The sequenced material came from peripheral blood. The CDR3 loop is CASSSGLATNEKLFF. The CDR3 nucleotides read TGTGCCAGCAGCTCAGGGCTCGCAACTAATGAAAAACTGTTTTTT.